These 25 T cell receptor beta chains share one sample of origin, sequenced in a study of T-cell memory formation after mild COVID-19. TCRdb re-analysed the 5' RACE reads in MiXCR, keeping a single row per CDR3 protein. This table has 140,000 to 150,000 distinct CDR3 sequences, roughly 6.3% appearing once. The sample consisted of PBMCs or a T cell subset sorted from them (not recorded which). The receptors here all came from an adult woman who had mild COVID-19 (a few samples of this study predate the infection). Cell type and time point are not known.

There are many counts of this clonotype. This chain links TRBV29-1 with TRBJ2-3, with D unclear. CDR1 and CDR2 from the germline V gene are SQVTM and ANQGSEA. The CDR3 is 13 residues long. V lost 4 bases and J lost 3, with 11 bases in between. CDR3 sequence reads: CSVAYLGTDTQYF. The DNA of the CDR3 is TGCAGCGTTGCTTATTTGGGAACAGATACGCAGTATTTT.

The CDR3 loop is CASSPRQGLAFSYEQYF. CDR3 nucleotide sequence: TGTGCCAGCAGTCCTCGGCAGGGACTAGCGTTCTCCTACGAGCAGTACTTC. The rearrangement uses TRBV28 and TRBJ2-7, with 10 bases lining up with TRBD2. The trim removed 5 bases at V and 0 bases at J, leaving 10 bases unmatched. CDR3 length: 17 amino acids. Germline assignment: CDR1 MDHEN and CDR2 SYDVKM.

This clonotype has more than one count but fewer than ten. V usage is TRBV5-4 and J usage is TRBJ2-1; perhaps TRBD2 as D (6 bases). The V gene lost 4 bases and the J gene lost 1 base, with 12 bases spanning the gap. This CDR3 is 15 amino acids long. CDR1 and CDR2 (germline): SGHNT, YYREEE (reference sequence). The CDR3 DNA reads TGTGCCAGCAGCCCCGGAGGGGAATCCTACAATGAGCAGTTCTTC. Its protein product is CASSPGGESYNEQFF.

This clonotype was seen at least ten times. The rearrangement joins TRBV29-1 to TRBJ1-1; possibly TRBD1 for D (5 bases). The CDR3 is 11 residues long. The germline gives CDR1 SQVTM, CDR2 ANQGSEA. V was cut by 3 bases and J by 10 bases, with 12 bases left in between. The CDR3 is CSVDQGRVAFF. The CDR3 DNA follows: TGCAGCGTTGACCAGGGTAGGGTAGCTTTCTTT.

Ten or more counts support this clonotype. V is TRBV20-1 and J is TRBJ2-1; 10 bases are shared with TRBD2. This CDR3 is built from 20 residues. The V gene's germline CDR1 is DFQATT and CDR2 SNEGSKA (reference sequence). V lost 4 bases to trimming and J lost 3 bases; unmatched junction nucleotides: 21. This CDR3 is CSAILRSVAALAGHYNEQFF. The CDR3 DNA follows: TGCAGTGCTATTTTAAGGTCGGTTGCAGCACTAGCGGGACACTACAATGAGCAGTTCTTC.

This clonotype was found a few times. This chain joins TRBV19 and TRBJ2-7; 9 nucleotides match TRBD1. The junction had 1 base not matched to a gene; V was cut back by 6 bases and J by 4 bases. The germline V gene encodes CDR1 LNHDA and CDR2 SQIVND (reference sequence). The CDR3 has 12 residues. The CDR3 DNA follows: TGTGCCAGTAGCGACAGGGGGTACGAGCAGTACTTC. Its protein is CASSDRGYEQYF.

This clonotype was recorded many times. This rearrangement joins TRBV27 to TRBJ1-1; TRBD1 aligns across 7 bases. Germline V lookup: CDR1 MNHEY, CDR2 SMNVEV (reference sequence). V lost 6 bases, J lost 9 bases, and 13 bases stayed unmatched. This CDR3 comprises 14 residues. CDR3: CASSPQGLTLKAFF. The CDR3 DNA reads TGTGCCAGCAGCCCACAGGGGCTCACGCTCAAAGCTTTCTTT.

V usage is TRBV27 and J usage is TRBJ1-2; no firm D call. The CDR3 has 12 amino acids. In germline, CDR1 is MNHEY, CDR2 SMNVEV (reference sequence). V lost 6 bases, J lost 7 bases, and 12 bases lay in between. The CDR3 bases are TGTGCCAGCAGAACGGGGTTTGGTGGCTACACCTTC. This gives the protein CASRTGFGGYTF.

This clonotype appeared many times. The chain is built from TRBV4-2 and TRBJ2-2; either TRBD1 or TRBD2 may fit D (5 bases each). V gave up 6 bases and J gave up 1 base, with 18 bases separating them. The CDR3 runs to 17 residues. Per the germline V gene, CDR1 is LGHNA and CDR2 is YNFKEQ. This chain's CDR3 is CASRLMGRVQNTGELFF. In DNA form, the CDR3 reads TGTGCCAGCAGACTCATGGGGCGGGTACAGAACACCGGGGAGCTGTTTTTT.

This clonotype was counted at least ten times. This chain joins TRBV18 and TRBJ2-7; 11 bases are shared with TRBD1. CDR3 size: 14 residues. The V segment lost 8 bases and the J segment 5 bases; nucleotides outside the gene matches: 8. Germline CDR1 KGHSH, CDR2 LQKENI. CDR3 nucleotide sequence: TGTGCCAGCACCCCGGGACAGGGGGGTAACGAGCAGTACTTC. It translates to CASTPGQGGNEQYF.

The table lists this clonotype with many counts. The rearrangement joins TRBV7-9 to TRBJ2-1; maybe TRBD2 (6 bases). The V gene lost 3 bases and the J gene lost 5 bases, with 23 bases spanning the gap. CDR3 length: 18 amino acids. The V gene's germline CDR1 is SEHNR and CDR2 FQNEAQ (reference sequence). The CDR3: CASSFGRGVGSWDNEQFF. The CDR3 DNA reads TGTGCCAGCAGCTTCGGCCGCGGGGTAGGCAGTTGGGACAATGAGCAGTTCTTC.

This clonotype was counted a few times. This chain uses TRBV12-3 or TRBV12-4 with TRBJ1-3, with D tentatively TRBD1 (5 bases). The germline V and J ends were trimmed by 7 bases and 2 bases, with 12 bases remaining between them. There are 14 residues in the CDR3. CDR3 residues: CASTPSGAGNTIYF. The CDR3 DNA reads as TGTGCCAGCACTCCGTCGGGGGCTGGAAACACCATATATTTT.

This clonotype has at least ten counts. The chain combines TRBV12-3 or TRBV12-4 with TRBJ1-1; D is undetermined. V was clipped by 8 bases and J by 1 base, with 8 bases between them. The CDR3 contains 12 residues. Here the CDR3 DNA reads TGTGCCAGCTGGCCCGGGAACACTGAAGCTTTCTTT. It encodes CASWPGNTEAFF.

The chain couples TRBV7-9 to TRBJ2-5, with 9 nucleotides matching TRBD1. This CDR3 has 15 amino acids. Germline assignment: CDR1 SEHNR and CDR2 FQNEAQ (reference sequence). Germline trimming cut 5 bases from V and 3 bases from J; bases unmatched to any gene: 7. DNA of the CDR3: TGTGCCAGCAGCCTTCCCGGGACAGGGAAAGAGACCCAGTACTTC. Its translation: CASSLPGTGKETQYF.

This clonotype appeared a few times. J is TRBJ2-1 and V is TRBV5-8; TRBD2 matches 7 bases. The CDR3 totals 15 residues. V lost 4 bases and J lost 0; bases outside the gene matches: 4. Germline V lookup: CDR1 SGHTS, CDR2 YDEGEE. The chain's CDR3 is CASSIGGSSYNEQFF. The CDR3 nucleotides read TGTGCCAGCAGCATCGGCGGGAGCTCCTACAATGAGCAGTTCTTC.

The sample holds many counts of this clonotype. The chain is built from TRBV5-1 and TRBJ2-1; no clear D. Looked up from germline, CDR1 is SGHRS and CDR2 is YFSETQ. The CDR3 consists of 12 residues. V was shortened by 1 base and J by 8 bases, with 7 bases between the two germline ends. CDR3 sequence (DNA): TGCGCCAGCAGCTTGTCCGGCGATGAGCAGTTCTTC. This encodes CASSLSGDEQFF.

J is TRBJ2-1 and V is TRBV5-5; 8 nucleotides line up with TRBD2. Germline trimming cut 1 base from V and 10 bases from J; bases unmatched to any gene: 10. The CDR3 spans 15 residues. CDR1 and CDR2 from the germline V gene are SGHKS and YYEKEE (reference sequence). This chain's CDR3 is CASSLRTSSGGEQFF. The CDR3 DNA reads TGTGCCAGCAGCTTGAGGACTAGCTCCGGCGGGGAGCAGTTCTTC. Combining the CDR3 with reference TRBV5-5 and TRBJ2-1 gives the whole variable domain DAGVTQSPTHLIKTRGQQVTLRCSPISGHKSVSWYQQVLGQGPQFIFQYYEKEERGRGNFPDRFSARQFPNYSSELNVNALLLGDSALYLCASSLRTSSGGEQFFGPGTRLTVL.

This clonotype was recorded many times. The V call is TRBV7-2, the J call TRBJ1-1; D might be TRBD1 (5 bases). Germline values: CDR1 SGHTA, CDR2 FQGNSA. V was trimmed by 4 bases and J by 4 bases, leaving 16 bases between them. This CDR3 contains 15 residues. CDR3 in DNA: TGTGCCAGCAGCTCCCCTGGCGGGGCCCGCACTGAAGCTTTCTTT. This translates into CASSSPGGARTEAFF.

The table lists this clonotype with a few counts. The chain joins TRBV6-2 or TRBV6-3 to TRBJ2-1; the match to TRBD1 covers 7 bases. CDR3 length: 11 amino acids. With V trimmed by 5 bases and J by 11 bases, 3 bases remained unmatched. CDR1 MNHEY and CDR2 SVGEGT come from the germline V gene. Here the CDR3 reads CASSPQGKQFF. In DNA form, the CDR3 reads TGTGCCAGCAGTCCACAGGGGAAGCAGTTCTTC.

This chain connects TRBV2 to TRBJ2-1, with 8 bases matching TRBD1. The CDR3 has 12 amino acids. Germline CDR1 SNHLY, CDR2 FYNNEI. Trimming took 6 bases from V and 7 from J; bases not matched to a gene: 2. CDR3 amino acids: CASRTGANEQFF. Written as DNA, the CDR3 is TGTGCCAGCAGGACAGGGGCAAATGAGCAGTTCTTC. The full variable domain, in which reference TRBV2 and TRBJ2-1 provide the parts outside the CDR3, is EPEVTQTPSHQVTQMGQEVILRCVPISNHLYFYWYRQILGQKVEFLVSFYNNEISEKSEIFDDQFSVERPDGSNFTLKIRSTKLEDSAMYFCASRTGANEQFFGPGTRLTVL.

This clonotype has just a few counts. This sequence joins TRBV4-3 and TRBJ2-7; D possibly corresponds to TRBD1 (6 bases). V gave up 6 bases and J gave up 4 bases, with 22 bases separating them. The CDR3 length is 16 residues. Germline V gives CDR1 LGHNA, CDR2 YSLEER. The chain's CDR3 is CASRLSNWGPEYEQYF. The CDR3 nucleotides read TGCGCCAGCAGATTATCCAACTGGGGGCCGGAGTACGAGCAGTACTTC.

V is TRBV7-2 and J is TRBJ2-7, with TRBD1 as a possible D gene (6 bases). The CDR3 totals 15 residues. Germline V lookup: CDR1 SGHTA, CDR2 FQGNSA. Trimming stripped 6 bases from V and 2 bases from J, with 17 bases between. The CDR3 reads CASRGPTGSPYEQYF. The CDR3 nucleotides are TGTGCCAGCAGAGGACCTACAGGGAGCCCCTACGAGCAGTACTTC.

About this clonotype: Germline is not matched at one junction end, which may reflect a read error. The V and J genes are TRBV5-6 and TRBJ2-2; D might be TRBD2 (5 bases). Germline values: CDR1 SGHDT, CDR2 YYEEEE. This CDR3 region has 16 residues. DNA of the CDR3: TGTGCCAGCACCTTGGGGATGGGAGTCAACACCGGGGAGCTGTTTTTT. Translation gives CASTLGMGVNTGELFF. Full variable domain (outside the CDR3, taken from reference TRBV5-6 and TRBJ2-2): DAGVTQSPTHLIKTRGQQVTLRCSPKSGHDTVSWYQQALGQGPQFIFQYYEEEERQRGNFPDRFSGHQFPNYSSELNVNALLLGDSALYLCASTLGMGVNTGELFFGEGSRLTVL.

There are many counts of this clonotype. The chain carries TRBV5-5 and TRBJ1-3; TRBD1 is a possible D gene (5 bases). Germline V gene sequence: CDR1 SGHKS, CDR2 YYEKEE (reference sequence). CDR3 length: 17 residues. V was pared by 4 bases and J by 0 bases, with 17 bases between. Here the CDR3 DNA reads TGTGCCAGCAGCCGATGGGACGCCGAATTCTCTGGAAACACCATATATTTT. Translating it yields CASSRWDAEFSGNTIYF.

This clonotype showed up many times. The chain combines TRBV12-5 with TRBJ2-1, with TRBD2 matching 7 bases. CDR1 is LGHNT, CDR2 FRNRAP, per germline. The CDR3 covers 15 residues. Trimming took 6 bases from V and 1 from J; bases not matched to a gene: 6. CDR3 nucleotide sequence: TGTGCTAGTGGCCCGATGGGGGGGTCCTACAATGAGCAGTTCTTC. It specifies CASGPMGGSYNEQFF.